The 17 T cell receptor beta chains in this list originate from one sample, sequenced in a study of Graves' ophthalmopathy and Graves' hyperthyroidism. CDR3 regions of TCR beta were amplified from RNA transcripts. HTBI primers primed a first-round RT-PCR, and a second-round multiplex PCR followed. TCRdb used MiXCR to reprocess the multiplex PCR reads, holding one entry per CDR3 protein. Among 400,000 to 450,000 distinct CDR3 sequences, roughly 20% were seen once, and the ten largest hold 2.5% to 3%. The sample taken for sequencing was peripheral blood. These receptors were obtained from a woman under 30 with stable Graves' hyperthyroidism.

This clonotype was counted many times. The genes are TRBV28 and TRBJ1-5; TRBD1 might be the D (5 bases). The germline gives CDR1 MDHEN, CDR2 SYDVKM. The CDR3 sequence is 12 residues long. The CDR3 sequence: CAAGSLSQPQHF. For the CDR3, the DNA is TGTGCGGCAGGGTCTCTCAGTCAGCCCCAGCATTTT.

In nucleotides, the CDR3 is TGTGCCAGCAGGGGCGGGAGTGAAGCTTTCTTT. Protein product: CASRGGSEAFF. The genes are TRBV28 and TRBJ1-1; D ambiguous. The V end lost 6 bases, the J end lost 7 bases, and 9 bases lay between the germline ends. The CDR3 spans 11 residues. Germline loops: CDR1 MDHEN, CDR2 SYDVKM.

This clonotype came up a few times. This chain connects TRBV5-1 to TRBJ2-2; D gene unclear. CDR3 length equals 15 residues. Deletions cut 3 bases from V and 3 bases from J, with 12 bases between. Germline assignment: CDR1 SGHRS and CDR2 YFSETQ. The CDR3 reads CASSSLDGDTGELFF. In DNA, the CDR3 is TGCGCCAGCAGCTCGCTTGATGGGGACACCGGGGAGCTGTTTTTT.

In its sample, this clonotype was seen many times. The V call is TRBV4-3, the J call TRBJ2-7; a possible D gene is TRBD2 (5 bases). The CDR3 sequence is 13 residues long. Trimming left V 3 bases short and J 4 bases short, with 10 bases between. Germline-derived CDR1 and CDR2 are LGHNA and YSLEER. CDR3 coding DNA: TGCGCCAGCAGCCATGACTCGGGGTACGAGCAGTACTTC. This translates into CASSHDSGYEQYF.

This clonotype was counted many times. The V gene is TRBV28, the J gene TRBJ2-7; 7 nucleotides match TRBD2. V trimming: 4 bases; J trimming: 4 bases; junction bases outside the gene matches: 7. The germline V gene has CDR1 MDHEN and CDR2 SYDVKM. The CDR3 is made up of 14 amino acids. The CDR3 region is CASSSAGGLYEQYF. The CDR3 region has the DNA TGTGCCAGCAGTTCAGCCGGGGGGTTATACGAGCAGTACTTC.

The table lists this clonotype with many counts. The chain carries TRBV29-1 and TRBJ1-2; weak D call: TRBD1 (6 bases). The V gene lost 1 base and the J gene lost 4 bases, with 16 bases spanning the gap. CDR1 and CDR2 (germline): SQVTM, ANQGSEA. The CDR3 spans 15 residues. This CDR3 reads CSVEGRVRDTYGYTF. The CDR3 DNA is TGCAGCGTTGAAGGGAGGGTCCGGGACACCTATGGCTACACCTTC.

This clonotype was counted only a few times. The chain employs TRBV4-2 and TRBJ1-1, with TRBD1 as a possible D gene (5 bases). The V end lost 4 bases, the J end lost 6 bases, and 12 bases lay between the germline ends. CDR1 and CDR2 (germline): LGHNA, YNFKEQ. CDR3 length: 13 residues. For the CDR3, the DNA is TGTGCCAGCAGCCCACTCCAGGGCGCTGAAGCTTTCTTT. It is translated as CASSPLQGAEAFF.

The V and J genes are TRBV30 and TRBJ1-5; a possible D gene is TRBD1 (6 bases). V dropped 5 bases and J dropped 5 bases, with 16 bases sitting between them. In germline, CDR1 is GTSNPN, CDR2 SVGIG (reference sequence). CDR3 size: 14 residues. The CDR3 sequence is CAWAGQGVHQPQHF. The DNA for the CDR3 is TGTGCCTGGGCGGGACAAGGGGTCCATCAGCCCCAGCATTTT.

The chain has TRBV12-3 or TRBV12-4 and TRBJ1-5; 9 bases are a match to TRBD1. The CDR3 has 15 amino acids. The V segment lost 2 bases and the J segment 3 bases; nucleotides outside the gene matches: 2. The CDR3 DNA reads as TGTGCCAGCAGTTTAACAGGGGGCAACAATCAGCCCCAGCATTTT. Translating gives CASSLTGGNNQPQHF.

This clonotype occurred a few times. CDR3 DNA: TGTGCCAGCAGCCCGGTGGCACTACGGAACACTGAAGCTTTCTTT. It codes for CASSPVALRNTEAFF. This sequence joins TRBV3-1 and TRBJ1-1; D call uncertain. V lost 4 bases and J lost 1, with 13 bases in between. The length of the CDR3 is 15 residues. CDR1 and CDR2 (germline): LGHDT, YNNKEL (reference sequence).

The chain has TRBV28 and TRBJ2-7, with unresolved D. Between the trimmed V and J ends, which lost 2 bases and 1 base, there was a span of 9 bases. The length of the CDR3 is 14 residues. Germline V gene lookup returns CDR1 MDHEN and CDR2 SYDVKM. Here the CDR3 DNA reads TGTGCCAGCAGTTTACAGACGGAATCCTACGAGCAGTACTTC. It codes for CASSLQTESYEQYF.

Many counts were recorded for this clonotype. The V call is TRBV20-1, the J call TRBJ2-7; D call uncertain. The CDR3 runs to 11 residues. Per the germline V gene, CDR1 is DFQATT and CDR2 is SNEGSKA (reference sequence). For the CDR3, the DNA is TGCAATTTCTCGAGCTCCTACGAGCAGTACTTC. Protein sequence: CNFSSSYEQYF.

This clonotype was counted at least ten times. J is TRBJ1-5 and V is TRBV4-1, with 7 bases identical to TRBD1. CDR3 length equals 14 residues. J lost 6 bases, V lost 1 base, and 3 bases had no gene match. Germline CDR1 is MGHRA and CDR2 is YSYEKL. The CDR3 region has the DNA TGCGCCAGCAGCCAAGGACAGGGTGCTCAGCCCCAGCATTTT. This sequence encodes CASSQGQGAQPQHF.

In this sample, this clonotype turned up many times. This chain uses TRBV20-1 with TRBJ2-5; tentative D call: TRBD2 (6 bases). V lost 0 bases to trimming and J lost 5 bases, with 13 bases between them. This CDR3 comprises 14 residues. Germline CDR1 reads DFQATT; CDR2 reads SNEGSKA (reference sequence). CDR3 residues: CSARDSGREETQYF. The CDR3 nucleotides read TGCAGTGCTAGAGATTCCGGCCGGGAGGAGACCCAGTACTTC.

This clonotype was counted ten times or more. The chain has TRBV7-2 and TRBJ2-5, with TRBD1 matching 7 bases. The CDR3 consists of 15 residues. Germline CDR1 is SGHTA and CDR2 is FQGNSA. With V trimmed by 3 bases and J by 1 base, 5 bases remained unmatched. CDR3 residues: CASSLGQPIQETQYF. DNA of the CDR3: TGTGCCAGCAGCTTGGGACAGCCGATCCAAGAGACCCAGTACTTC.

This clonotype was detected ten times or more. At one end the junction does not follow the germline gene, possibly because of a read error. CDR3 in amino acids: CASSQDLGREGPLAF. CDR3 bases: TGCGCCAGCAGCCAAGATCTGGGGCGGGAGGGCCCTCTCGCCTTC. The chain employs TRBV4-1 and TRBJ2-7; 9 bases match TRBD2. The CDR3 sequence is 15 residues long. Germline V gene lookup returns CDR1 MGHRA and CDR2 YSYEKL.

This clonotype has only a few counts. The chain carries TRBV27 and TRBJ2-2, with D perhaps matching TRBD1 (6 bases). The V gene's germline CDR1 is MNHEY and CDR2 SMNVEV (reference sequence). V was shortened by 4 bases and J by 4 bases, with 22 bases between the two germline ends. This CDR3 contains 18 residues. CDR3 sequence reads: CASSSGTPDYLITGELFF. The CDR3 nucleotides read TGTGCCAGCAGTTCCGGGACACCAGACTATTTGATCACCGGGGAGCTGTTTTTT.